A single sample is the source of the 16 T cell receptor beta chains below, sequenced in a study of blood T cell repertoires in COVID-19. TCRdb's table, derived via immunoSEQ multiplex PCR, lists solely in-frame clones and lacks some. The sample comprises fewer than 250,000 clones, roughly 85% of which are singletons, and approximately 4% rests with the top ten. The sample was PBMCs or T cells enriched from blood (not recorded which). The origin of the receptors is a woman aged 40 to 50 who had been exposed to COVID-19.

The V call is TRBV28, the J call TRBJ1-4; possibly TRBD1 for D (6 bases). CDR3 length: 20 residues. CDR1 is MDHEN, CDR2 SYDVKM, per germline. Trimming took off 5 bases at V and 2 bases at J, with 27 bases between the two ends. The CDR3 nucleotides are TGTGCCAGCAGTAGTCCAGGGCTTTTCGGGGACATCCCGACTAATGAAAAACTGTTTTTT. It is translated as CASSSPGLFGDIPTNEKLFF.

This clone appeared a single time. The CDR3 region has the DNA TGTGCCAGCAGCCCAGGGGGGAGTAATCAGCCCCAGCATTTT. Translating gives CASSPGGSNQPQHF. The V and J genes are TRBV9 and TRBJ1-5; 7 nucleotides line up with TRBD1. The CDR3 is made up of 14 amino acids. Germline CDR1 reads SGDLS; CDR2 reads YYNGEE. After removal of 4 bases from V and 4 bases from J, the junction contained 5 bases not matched to a gene. Full variable domain (remainder filled in from reference TRBV9 and TRBJ1-5): DSGVTQTPKHLITATGQRVTLRCSPRSGDLSVYWYQQSLDQGLQFLIQYYNGEERAKGNILERFSAQQFPDLHSELNLSSLELGDSALYFCASSPGGSNQPQHFGDGTRLSIL.

A word on this clone: Mismatch with germline at one junction end may stem from a read error. J is TRBJ1-2 and V is TRBV18; D might be TRBD1 (6 bases). This CDR3 region has 18 residues. The germline gives CDR1 KGHSH, CDR2 LQKENI. The CDR3 region is CASSPPRGLKSTNYGYTF. The CDR3, as DNA: TGTGCCAGCTCGCCACCGCGGGGGCTTAAGTCTACTAACTATGGCTACACCTTC.

This clone has only a few counts. The chain uses TRBV3-1 (or the pseudogene TRBV3-2) and TRBJ2-2, with D tentatively TRBD1 (6 bases). The length of the CDR3 is 15 residues. With 4 bases removed from V and 1 base from J, the gap between germline ends came to 10 bases. Germline CDR1 LGHDT, CDR2 YNNKEL (reference sequence). The CDR3 loop reads CASSRPGQNTGELFF. The CDR3 DNA is TGTGCCAGCAGCCGACCGGGACAGAACACCGGGGAGCTGTTTTTT.

As DNA, the CDR3 is TGTGCCAGCAGCTTAGTTCAGGGGTCAGGCACTGAAGCTTTCTTT. This codes for CASSLVQGSGTEAFF. The rearrangement uses TRBV7-9 and TRBJ1-1; D perhaps matches TRBD1 (6 bases). The CDR3 is made up of 15 amino acids. The V gene lost 1 base and the J gene lost 4 bases, with 13 bases spanning the gap. Germline V gene data show CDR1 as SEHNR and CDR2 as FQNEAQ (reference sequence).

CDR3 sequence reads: CSVELRREVGYTF. The CDR3 coding sequence is TGCAGCGTTGAACTTCGCAGGGAGGTGGGCTACACCTTC. The rearrangement links TRBV29-1 to TRBJ1-2; D perhaps matches TRBD1 (5 bases). This CDR3 comprises 13 residues. Germline CDR1 reads SQVTM; CDR2 reads ANQGSEA. The V end lost 2 bases, the J end lost 8 bases, and 15 bases lay between the germline ends.

The chain uses TRBV6-5 and TRBJ1-1; D perhaps matches TRBD1 (5 bases). The CDR3 has 15 residues. V lost 6 bases to trimming and J lost 3 bases, with 17 bases between them. Germline V gene sequence: CDR1 MNHEY, CDR2 SVGAGI. The CDR3 spells CASRYAGLSDTEAFF. The CDR3 nucleotides read TGTGCCAGCAGATATGCGGGACTATCGGACACTGAAGCTTTCTTT.

In this sample, this clone turned up a few times. The rearrangement links TRBV4-1 to TRBJ1-4, with 7 bases identical to TRBD1. The CDR3 length is 15 residues. V gave up 4 bases and J gave up 8 bases; unmatched junction bases: 10. CDR1 is MGHRA and CDR2 is YSYEKL in the germline V gene. The CDR3 bases are TGCGCCAGCAGCCGGGGGACAGTCCCCGTCGAAAAACTGTTTTTT. It translates to CASSRGTVPVEKLFF.

The rearrangement joins TRBV7-6 to TRBJ1-5; no firm D call. The germline V gene encodes CDR1 SGHVS and CDR2 FNYEAQ. V shed 5 bases and J shed 9 bases, with 14 bases lying between them. This CDR3 is built from 13 residues. CDR3 region: CASSPTTSGPQHF. CDR3 DNA sequence: TGTGCCAGCAGCCCGACCACGTCGGGGCCCCAGCATTTT.

This chain connects TRBV28 to TRBJ2-7; D perhaps matches TRBD2 (6 bases). There are 15 residues in the CDR3. Germline V lookup: CDR1 MDHEN, CDR2 SYDVKM. The V end lost 4 bases, the J end lost 1 base, and 14 bases lay between the germline ends. CDR3 residues: CASSSPEEGSYEQYF. As DNA, the CDR3 is TGTGCCAGCAGTTCCCCGGAGGAGGGATCCTACGAGCAGTACTTC.

This chain's CDR3 is CASSLEGSRNQPQHF. The CDR3 DNA is TGTGCCAGCAGCTTAGAAGGTAGCCGCAATCAGCCCCAGCATTTT. This rearrangement joins TRBV7-2 to TRBJ1-5, with D hard to call. The length of the CDR3 is 15 residues. Deletions cut 1 base from V and 2 bases from J, with 9 bases between. CDR1 and CDR2 (germline): SGHTA, FQGNSA.

The chain uses TRBV3-1 (or the pseudogene TRBV3-2) and TRBJ2-4; tentative D call: TRBD2 (6 bases). The CDR3 consists of 14 residues. V was clipped by 4 bases and J by 5 bases, with 12 bases between them. Germline V CDR1 and CDR2: LGHDT, YNNKEL (reference sequence). CDR3 loop: CASSPWTGENIQYF. The DNA for the CDR3 is TGTGCCAGCAGCCCATGGACGGGGGAAAACATTCAGTACTTC.

This chain joins TRBV24-1 and TRBJ2-3; TRBD2 matches at 8 bases. The CDR3 is 16 residues long. V was pared by 4 bases and J by 0 bases, with 5 bases of the junction left unmatched. Germline lookup yields CDR1 KGHDR and CDR2 SFDVKD. The CDR3 loop reads CATSDPKRGSTDTQYF. CDR3 nucleotides: TGTGCCACCAGTGACCCCAAGCGGGGGAGCACAGATACGCAGTATTTT.

This rearrangement joins TRBV27 to TRBJ1-5; D is unclear. CDR3 length equals 15 residues. Trimming removed 1 base from V and 4 bases from J, with 11 bases in between. The germline V gene encodes CDR1 MNHEY and CDR2 SMNVEV (reference sequence). The CDR3 DNA sequence: TGTGCCAGCAGTTTATTATCGGCGGCAAATCAGCCCCAGCATTTT. This gives the protein CASSLLSAANQPQHF.

The chain combines TRBV27 with TRBJ2-2; perhaps TRBD2 as D (6 bases). V dropped 6 bases and J dropped 2 bases, with 7 bases sitting between them. Germline V CDR1 and CDR2: MNHEY, SMNVEV (reference sequence). The CDR3 has 13 residues. The CDR3 reads CASREGNTGELFF. The CDR3 bases are TGTGCCAGCAGGGAGGGAAACACCGGGGAGCTGTTTTTT.

V gene TRBV18 combines with J gene TRBJ1-2, with D hard to call. CDR3 size: 15 residues. Deletions cut 0 bases from V and 0 bases from J, with 8 bases between. The germline gives CDR1 KGHSH, CDR2 LQKENI. The CDR3 protein is CASSPPGRANYGYTF. For the CDR3, the DNA is TGTGCCAGCTCACCACCGGGCCGCGCTAACTATGGCTACACCTTC.